These 5 T cell receptor beta chains were all obtained from the same sample, sequenced in a study of T cells after yellow fever vaccination. MiXCR, applied by TCRdb to the 5' RACE reads, yields one record per CDR3 protein. Among about 230,000 distinct CDR3 sequences listed, 5.5% to 8.5% were seen once. This sample comprised CD4+ T cells sorted from PBMCs, obtained on the day of the yellow fever booster vaccination. The receptors originated from a man aged 30 to 39 who received the YFV17D yellow fever vaccine.

This clonotype has ten or more counts. The chain joins TRBV11-2 to TRBJ2-5; D gene uncertain. In germline, CDR1 is SGHAT, CDR2 FQNNGV. V lost 6 bases and J 7 bases, leaving 15 bases between the germline ends. This CDR3 contains 13 residues. This CDR3 reads CASSSGSRRTQYF. The CDR3 coding sequence is TGTGCCAGCAGTTCCGGTAGCCGACGGACCCAGTACTTC.

This clonotype was seen a handful of times. The V call is TRBV18, the J call TRBJ2-7; 10 bases agree with TRBD2. V trimming: 5 bases; J trimming: 9 bases; junction bases outside the gene matches: 10. The CDR3 is made up of 14 amino acids. The germline gives CDR1 KGHSH, CDR2 LQKENI. CDR3 DNA: TGTGCCAGCTCATCAGGACTAGCGGAACCGTGGCAGTACTTC. Translation: CASSSGLAEPWQYF.

This clonotype was seen more than once but under ten times. The chain joins TRBV20-1 to TRBJ1-1, with 7 bases matching TRBD1. With 5 bases clipped from V and 7 bases from J, the junction kept 13 bases outside the gene matches. Germline lookup yields CDR1 DFQATT and CDR2 SNEGSKA (reference sequence). This CDR3 is built from 14 residues. The CDR3 region has the DNA TGCAGTGCTGCCCGGACAGGCCCGACTATTGAAGCTTTCTTT. Residues: CSAARTGPTIEAFF.

This clonotype was picked up many times. V gene TRBV20-1 combines with J gene TRBJ2-5; D is unresolved. The CDR3 consists of 15 residues. Germline values: CDR1 DFQATT, CDR2 SNEGSKA (reference sequence). Between the trimmed V and J ends, which lost 3 bases and 5 bases, there was a span of 19 bases. The CDR3 region is CSASRHPTPGETQYF. As DNA, the CDR3 is TGCAGTGCTAGTCGTCATCCTACTCCTGGGGAGACCCAGTACTTC.

This clonotype was counted many times. The V and J genes are TRBV5-1 and TRBJ2-2; 7 positions match TRBD1. The CDR3 covers 14 residues. Unmatched junction bases numbered 13, after V lost 4 bases and J lost 13 bases. Germline CDR1 SGHRS, CDR2 YFSETQ. CDR3 sequence: CASSPRGGTLGLFF. Written as DNA, the CDR3 is TGCGCCAGCAGCCCGAGAGGGGGCACATTAGGGCTGTTTTTT.